The clone carrying this T cell receptor beta chain was picked up a small number of times. The antigen remains unidentified. This sample is part of a study of CD8+CD57+ T cells in acquired aplastic anemia. Looking at the study overall: Mean DNA quantity obtained from sorted CD4+ and CD8+ cells was about 3.2 ug.

For CDR3 and TCR beta VDJ profiling, genomic DNA was the template used. TCRdb reprocessed the reads with MiXCR, giving one entry per CDR3 protein. The sample lists over 150,000 distinct CDR3 sequences, around 63% occurring once. Study-wide results and caveats: The CD8+ Simpson's diversity of patients and controls was not significantly different. The number of CD8+ CDR3 sequences shared by patients and controls was twenty-nine.

Germline trimming cut 6 bases from V and 5 bases from J; bases unmatched to any gene: 4. The germline gives CDR1 DFQATT, CDR2 SNEGSKA (reference sequence). The CDR3 spans 12 residues. All patients picked for sequencing had shown, by flow cytometry, an expansion of CD8+CD57+ cells. The enrolled patients all had severe acquired aplastic anemia. The chain carries TRBV20-1 and TRBJ2-7, with 10 bases matching TRBD2. The sample was sorted CD4+, CD8+, or CD8+CD57+ T cells (not recorded which) from PBMCs. The sequence was collected from a human donor with aplastic anemia. The CDR3 coding sequence is TGCAGTGCCCGCCTAGCGGGAGACGAGCAGTACTTC. Its protein is CSARLAGDEQYF.